A selection of T cell receptor beta chains follows, all from one sample in a study of T-cell memory formation after mild COVID-19. TCRdb fed the 5' RACE reads into MiXCR, producing one record per CDR3 protein. The repertoire holds over 150,000 distinct CDR3 sequences, with less than 20% as singletons. Sequenced: PBMCs or a T cell subset sorted from them (not recorded which). The receptors originated from a man between 18 and 35 years old who had mild COVID-19 (a few samples of this study predate the infection). Cell type and time point are not known. The CDR3 runs from the conserved cysteine through the conserved F or W. The order of the fields is V gene, J gene, CDR3 protein.

TRBV4-1	TRBJ1-2	CATSHGIYGYTF
TRBV29-1	TRBJ1-6	CSVMEAETGSPLHF
TRBV29-1	TRBJ2-5	CSVGTSGGQETQYF
TRBV30	TRBJ1-5	CAVDFGTGRQPQHF
TRBV20-1	TRBJ1-2	CSARDGLAGYGYTF
TRBV5-1	TRBJ2-3	CASSLLGLEMGLTDTQYF
TRBV10-3	TRBJ2-1	CAISVSSEQFF
TRBV4-1	TRBJ1-2	CASSPGAGNYGYTF
TRBV20-1	TRBJ1-1	CSASRQLGTEAFF
TRBV4-2	TRBJ2-5	CASSHPTGGGETQYF
TRBV2	TRBJ1-2	CASSDGSFSYGYTF
TRBV19	TRBJ1-2	CASSTGGQFYGYTF
TRBV5-5	TRBJ2-2	CASSLGQLVGELFF
TRBV7-2	TRBJ2-3	CASSPRGLVDTQYF
TRBV2	TRBJ1-1	CASSLSGGLSSEAFF
TRBV7-2	TRBJ1-1	CASSPGTANTEAFF
TRBV10-3	TRBJ2-3	CAISGTEDTQYF
TRBV4-3	TRBJ2-3	CASSQVYGPRGGFTDTQYF
TRBV20-1	TRBJ2-7	CSASTTGSREQYF
TRBV7-3	TRBJ1-1	CASSSTPGRGAEAFF
TRBV4-1	TRBJ2-1	CASSHDGRSRQFF
TRBV7-2	TRBJ2-2	CASSLLGELFF
TRBV7-3	TRBJ1-2	CASSHRDLGGYTF
TRBV4-1	TRBJ1-5	CASSQDGRGGNQPQHF
TRBV20-1	TRBJ1-6	CSALTANNSPLHF
TRBV7-2	TRBJ2-7	CASSLRDTSGGAYEQYF
TRBV9	TRBJ2-1	CASSASDEQFF
TRBV9	TRBJ2-1	CASSPAGTSSYNEQFF
TRBV12-3/TRBV12-4	TRBJ1-4	CASSGGGLSFTNEKLFF
TRBV7-2	TRBJ2-2	CASSLDPNTGELFF
TRBV6-2/TRBV6-3	TRBJ2-3	CASSYSGGGASDTQYF
TRBV4-1	TRBJ2-2	CASSRGGGGTGELFF
TRBV12-5	TRBJ2-5	CASGPGTTGPFQETQYF
TRBV27	TRBJ2-3	CASSNGGETDTQYF